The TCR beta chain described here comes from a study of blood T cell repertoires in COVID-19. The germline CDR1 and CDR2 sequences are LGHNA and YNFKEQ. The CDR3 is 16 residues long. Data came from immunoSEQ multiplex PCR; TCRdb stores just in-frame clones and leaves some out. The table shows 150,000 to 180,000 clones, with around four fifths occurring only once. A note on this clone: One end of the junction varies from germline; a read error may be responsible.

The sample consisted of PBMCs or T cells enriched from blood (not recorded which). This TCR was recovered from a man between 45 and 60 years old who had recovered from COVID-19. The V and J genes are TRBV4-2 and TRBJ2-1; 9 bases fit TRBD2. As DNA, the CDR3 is TGTGCCAGCAGCCAAGTCGGCGGGGGGGCCTACGATGAGCAGTTCTTC. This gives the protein CASSQVGGGAYDEQFF.